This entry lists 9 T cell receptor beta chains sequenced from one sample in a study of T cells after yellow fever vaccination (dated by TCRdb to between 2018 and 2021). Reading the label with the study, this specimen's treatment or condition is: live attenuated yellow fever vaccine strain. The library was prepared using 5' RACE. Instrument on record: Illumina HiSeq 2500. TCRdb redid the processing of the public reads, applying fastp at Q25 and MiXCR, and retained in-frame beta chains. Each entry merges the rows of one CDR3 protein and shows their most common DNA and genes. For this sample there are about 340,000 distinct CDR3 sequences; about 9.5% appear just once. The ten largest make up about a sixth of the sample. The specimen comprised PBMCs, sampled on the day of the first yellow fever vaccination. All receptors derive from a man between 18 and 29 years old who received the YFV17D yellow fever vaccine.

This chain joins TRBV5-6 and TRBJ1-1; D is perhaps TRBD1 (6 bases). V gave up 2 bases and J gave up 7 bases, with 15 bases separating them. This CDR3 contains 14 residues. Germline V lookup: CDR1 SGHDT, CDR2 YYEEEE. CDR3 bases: TGTGCCAGCAGCTTCCCCGGGACAAAGGTTGAAGCTTTCTTT. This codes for CASSFPGTKVEAFF.

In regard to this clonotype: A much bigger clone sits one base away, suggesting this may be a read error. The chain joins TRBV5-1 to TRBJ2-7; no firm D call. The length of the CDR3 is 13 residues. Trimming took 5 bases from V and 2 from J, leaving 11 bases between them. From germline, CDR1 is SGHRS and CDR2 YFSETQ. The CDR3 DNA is TGCGCCAGCAGACAGAGTGATCCCTACGAGCAGTACTTC. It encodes CASRQSDPYEQYF.

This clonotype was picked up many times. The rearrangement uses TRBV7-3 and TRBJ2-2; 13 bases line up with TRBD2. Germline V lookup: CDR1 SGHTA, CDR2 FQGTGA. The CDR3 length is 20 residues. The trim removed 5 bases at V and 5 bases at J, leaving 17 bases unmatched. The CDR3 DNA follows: TGTGCCAGCAGCCCCAGACCCCACAGGACTAGCGGGGGTGGTACCGGGGAGCTGTTTTTT. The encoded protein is CASSPRPHRTSGGGTGELFF.

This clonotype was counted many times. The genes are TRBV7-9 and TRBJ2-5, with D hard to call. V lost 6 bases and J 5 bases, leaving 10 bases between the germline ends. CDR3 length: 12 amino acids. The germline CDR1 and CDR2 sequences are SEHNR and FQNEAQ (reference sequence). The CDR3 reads CASSPTRETQYF. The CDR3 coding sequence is TGTGCCAGCAGTCCGACGAGGGAGACCCAGTACTTC.

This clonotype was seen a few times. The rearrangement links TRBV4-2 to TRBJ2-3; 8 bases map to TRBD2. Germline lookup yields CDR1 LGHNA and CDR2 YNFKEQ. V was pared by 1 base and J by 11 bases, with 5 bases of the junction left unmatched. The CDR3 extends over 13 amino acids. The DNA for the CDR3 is TGTGCCAGCAGCCAAGTCCCGGGACTAGAGCAGTATTTT. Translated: CASSQVPGLEQYF.

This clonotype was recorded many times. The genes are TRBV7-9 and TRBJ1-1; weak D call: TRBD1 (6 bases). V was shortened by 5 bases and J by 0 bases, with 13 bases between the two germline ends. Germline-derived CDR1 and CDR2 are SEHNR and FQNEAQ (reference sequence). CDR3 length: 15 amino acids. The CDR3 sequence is CASSPRGGMNTEAFF. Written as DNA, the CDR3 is TGTGCCAGCAGCCCGAGGGGGGGCATGAACACTGAAGCTTTCTTT.

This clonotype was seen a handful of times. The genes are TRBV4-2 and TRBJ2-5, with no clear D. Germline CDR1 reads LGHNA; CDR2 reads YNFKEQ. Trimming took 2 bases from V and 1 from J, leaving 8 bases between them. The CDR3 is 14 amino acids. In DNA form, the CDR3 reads TGTGCCAGCAGCCAACATCTAGGCCAAGAGACCCAGTACTTC. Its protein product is CASSQHLGQETQYF.

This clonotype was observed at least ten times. CDR3 loop: CASRGLAGSYEQYF. In DNA form, the CDR3 reads TGTGCCAGTAGAGGACTAGCGGGATCCTACGAGCAGTACTTC. V is TRBV19 and J is TRBJ2-7, with 12 bases identical to TRBD2. V gave up 6 bases and J gave up 1 base; unmatched junction bases: 1. Germline V lookup: CDR1 LNHDA, CDR2 SQIVND (reference sequence). The CDR3 sequence is 14 residues long.

The CDR3 loop is CASTRGGEANTGELFF. CDR3 nucleotides: TGTGCCAGCACCCGGGGGGGGGAAGCGAACACCGGGGAGCTGTTTTTT. The rearrangement joins TRBV7-2 to TRBJ2-2; TRBD2 matches at 8 bases. Unmatched junction bases numbered 7, after V lost 7 bases and J lost 0 bases. Germline V gene sequence: CDR1 SGHTA, CDR2 FQGNSA. This CDR3 region has 16 residues.